The 10 T cell receptor beta chains below come from one sample, sequenced in a study of tissue T cells after allogeneic stem cell transplantation. The repertoire was sequenced with immunoSEQ multiplex PCR; TCRdb's copy has only in-frame clones and lacks some. The table shows just under 7,500 clones, with around 62% occurring only once. The material sequenced was blood. These TCRs come from a female BALB/c mouse in good health. The MHC haplotype of this mouse line is H2-d.

This clone was detected only once. The genes are named according to mouse. The CDR3 end lies 1 residue beyond the end of the read and is filled in from the germline J gene. The genes are TRBV20 and TRBJ1-1, with a tentative D call TRBD1 (5 bases). The germline CDR1 and CDR2 sequences are GFQATS and STVNSAI. The CDR3 spans 14 residues. Between the trimmed V and J ends, which lost 3 bases and 4 bases, there was a span of 15 bases. The CDR3 loop is CGARGERGPTEVFF. The covered CDR3 bases are TGTGGTGCTAGAGGGGAGAGAGGGCCCACAGAAGTCTTC.

As concerns this clone: The gene symbols are mouse symbols. The CDR3 end is not reached by the read, which stops 1 residue before it; the germline J gene fills it in. V and J are TRBV14 and TRBJ2-7, with D maybe TRBD2 (6 bases). This CDR3 is built from 15 residues. Per the germline V gene, CDR1 is SGHDT and CDR2 is FRDEAV. V was trimmed by 2 bases and J by 0 bases, leaving 12 bases between them. The part of the CDR3 DNA that was read is TGTGCCAGCAGTTTATGGGGGTCGAGCTCCTATGAACAGTAC. Translating it yields CASSLWGSSSYEQY. The complete CDR3 sequence is CASSLWGSSSYEQYF.

In regard to this clone: Genes here carry mouse names. The read ends 1 residue shy of where the CDR3 ends; the end is completed using the germline J gene. The chain couples TRBV13-2 to TRBJ2-2; D may be TRBD1 (5 bases). Trimming stripped 0 bases from V and 6 bases from J, with 6 bases between. The V gene's germline CDR1 is NNHNN and CDR2 SYGAGS (reference sequence). CDR3 size: 13 residues. The CDR3 reads CASGDDRPGQLYF. The covered CDR3 bases are TGTGCCAGCGGTGATGACAGGCCCGGGCAGCTCTAC.

As concerns this clone: The gene symbols are mouse symbols. The CDR3 end is not reached by the read, which stops 1 residue before it; the germline J gene fills it in. This sequence joins TRBV13-2 and TRBJ2-7; 7 bases are shared with TRBD1. The germline V gene has CDR1 NNHNN and CDR2 SYGAGS (reference sequence). The V gene end was trimmed by 1 base and the J gene end by 5 bases; junction bases not matched to a gene: 3. This CDR3 has 13 amino acids. The CDR3 DNA, read in part, is TGTGCCAGCGGTGATATTGGGACAGATGAACAGTAC. Translating gives CASGDIGTDEQY. The full CDR3 sequence reads CASGDIGTDEQYF.

A remark on this clone: Gene names are mouse gene names. CDR3 sequence reads: CASSLYREENERLFF. CDR3 DNA, as far as it was read: TGTGCCAGCAGTCTGTACAGGGAGGAGAACGAAAGATTATTT. V is TRBV24 and J is TRBJ1-4; D is possibly TRBD1 (5 bases). Coverage ceases 1 residue before the CDR3 finishes, and the germline J gene fills in the end. The CDR3 extends over 15 amino acids. The germline V and J ends were trimmed by 0 bases and 5 bases, with 10 bases remaining between them. Germline values: CDR1 KGHTA, CDR2 FRNEEI.

This clone has just one count. Germline and genes: mouse. Read data end 1 residue before the CDR3 end; the end is taken from the germline J gene. The chain uses TRBV2 and TRBJ2-2; D is perhaps TRBD1 (6 bases). Germline loops: CDR1 LGHNA, CDR2 YSYQKL. CDR3 size: 16 residues. V lost 4 bases and J lost 1, with 13 bases in between. CDR3 DNA, as far as it was read: TGTGCCAGCAGCCGCTCCGGGACACTAAACACCGGGCAGCTCTAC. It encodes CASSRSGTLNTGQLY. The entire CDR3 sequence reads CASSRSGTLNTGQLYF.

Points on this clone: Genes and germline come from the mouse. The CDR3 end lies 1 residue beyond the end of the read and is filled in from the germline J gene. The chain employs TRBV4 and TRBJ2-3, with D possibly matching TRBD2 (6 bases). Between the trimmed V and J ends, which lost 4 bases and 3 bases, there was a span of 8 bases. The CDR3 consists of 13 residues. Germline V gives CDR1 LGHDT, CDR2 YNNKQL (reference sequence). The part of the CDR3 DNA that was read is TGTGCCAGCAGCTTCTGGGGCGCAGAAACGCTGTAT. This translates into CASSFWGAETLY. The entire CDR3 protein reads CASSFWGAETLYF.

Comments on this clone: Gene names are mouse gene names. The missing CDR3 end, 1 residue past where the read stops, is filled in from the germline J gene. The V gene is TRBV19, the J gene TRBJ2-4; the D is unclear. Germline CDR1 FNHDT, CDR2 SITEND (reference sequence). The CDR3 totals 14 residues. V dropped 3 bases and J dropped 0 bases, with 8 bases sitting between them. The DNA read from the CDR3 is TGTGCCAGCAGTAGCCCCCTAAGTCAAAACACCTTGTAC. Translating it yields CASSSPLSQNTLY. The CDR3 in its entirety is CASSSPLSQNTLYF.

Turning to this clone: Gene names denote mouse genes. This chain's CDR3 is CASSRTGAQDTQYF. The covered CDR3 bases are TGTGCCAGCAGCCGGACTGGGGCCCAAGACACCCAGTAC. V usage is TRBV2 and J usage is TRBJ2-5, with 9 nucleotides matching TRBD2. The read finishes 1 residue shy of the CDR3 end, and the germline J gene is used to complete it. V dropped 4 bases and J dropped 2; count of bases not matched to a gene: 1. Per germline, CDR1 LGHNA and CDR2 YSYQKL. The CDR3 contains 14 residues.

The table lists this clone with a few counts. Gene and germline names: mouse. Read sequence stops 1 residue before the CDR3 end, and the germline J gene provides the missing end. The V call is TRBV31, the J call TRBJ1-3; TRBD1 might be the D (6 bases). The CDR3 consists of 15 residues. CDR1 GKSSPN and CDR2 SITVG come from the germline V gene. V was trimmed by 3 bases and J by 0 bases, leaving 12 bases between them. The sequenced CDR3 bases are TGTGCCTGGAGGCCGGGACAAAATTCTGGAAATACGCTCTAT. It specifies CAWRPGQNSGNTLY. The full CDR3 is CAWRPGQNSGNTLYF.